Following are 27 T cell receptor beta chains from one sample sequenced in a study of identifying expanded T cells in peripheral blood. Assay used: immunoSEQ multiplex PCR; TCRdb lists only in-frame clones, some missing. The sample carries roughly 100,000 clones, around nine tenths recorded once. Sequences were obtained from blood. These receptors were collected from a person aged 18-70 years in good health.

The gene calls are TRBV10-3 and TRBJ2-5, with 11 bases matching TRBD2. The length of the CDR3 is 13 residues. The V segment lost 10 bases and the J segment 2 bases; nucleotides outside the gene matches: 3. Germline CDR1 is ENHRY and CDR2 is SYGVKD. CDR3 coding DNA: TGTGCCAGTGGACTAGCGGGTCAAGAGACCCAGTACTTC. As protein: CASGLAGQETQYF.

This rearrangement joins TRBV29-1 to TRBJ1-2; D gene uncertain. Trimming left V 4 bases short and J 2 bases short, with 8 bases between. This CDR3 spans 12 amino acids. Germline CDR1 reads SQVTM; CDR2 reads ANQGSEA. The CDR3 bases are TGCAGCGTTGGAGACCGAAACTATGGCTACACCTTC. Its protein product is CSVGDRNYGYTF.

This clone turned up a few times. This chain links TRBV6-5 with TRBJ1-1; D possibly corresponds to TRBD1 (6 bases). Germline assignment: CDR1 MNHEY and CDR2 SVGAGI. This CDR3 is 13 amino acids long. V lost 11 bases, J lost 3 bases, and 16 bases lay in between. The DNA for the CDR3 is TGTGCCGCAGCCTGGGGGGCGGACACTGAAGCTTTCTTT. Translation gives CAAAWGADTEAFF.

CDR3 loop: CASGQGTDTQYF. Here the CDR3 DNA reads TGTGCCAGCGGACAGGGCACAGATACGCAGTATTTT. J is TRBJ2-3 and V is TRBV18; 7 positions agree with TRBD1. Trimming removed 8 bases from V and 1 base from J; junction bases left unmatched: 0. Looked up from germline, CDR1 is KGHSH and CDR2 is LQKENI. The CDR3 extends over 12 amino acids.

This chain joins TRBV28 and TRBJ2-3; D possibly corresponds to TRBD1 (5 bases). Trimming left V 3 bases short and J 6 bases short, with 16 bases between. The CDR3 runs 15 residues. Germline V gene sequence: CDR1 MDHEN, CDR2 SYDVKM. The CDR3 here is CASSLGGAAMDTQYF. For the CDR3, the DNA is TGTGCCAGCAGTTTGGGTGGGGCCGCCATGGATACGCAGTATTTT. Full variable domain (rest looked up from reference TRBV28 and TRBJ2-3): DVKVTQSSRYLVKRTGEKVFLECVQDMDHENMFWYRQDPGLGLRLIYFSYDVKMKEKGDIPEGYSVSREKKERFSLILESASTNQTSMYLCASSLGGAAMDTQYFGPGTRLTVL.

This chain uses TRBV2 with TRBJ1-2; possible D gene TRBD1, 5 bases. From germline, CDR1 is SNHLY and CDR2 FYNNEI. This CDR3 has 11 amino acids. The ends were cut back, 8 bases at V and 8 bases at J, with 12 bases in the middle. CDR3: CASGEGNGYTF. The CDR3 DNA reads TGTGCCAGCGGGGAGGGGAACGGCTACACCTTC. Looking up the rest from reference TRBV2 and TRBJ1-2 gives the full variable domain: EPEVTQTPSHQVTQMGQEVILRCVPISNHLYFYWYRQILGQKVEFLVSFYNNEISEKSEIFDDQFSVERPDGSNFTLKIRSTKLEDSAMYFCASGEGNGYTFGSGTRLTVV.

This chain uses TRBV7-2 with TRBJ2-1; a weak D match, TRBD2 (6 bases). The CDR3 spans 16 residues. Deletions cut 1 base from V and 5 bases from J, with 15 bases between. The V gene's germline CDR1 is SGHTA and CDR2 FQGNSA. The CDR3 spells CASSLVPGLPNNEQFF. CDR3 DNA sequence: TGTGCCAGCAGCTTAGTTCCCGGACTACCAAACAATGAGCAGTTCTTC.

The CDR3 reads CSVPLAGEIYNEQFF. The CDR3 DNA follows: TGCAGCGTTCCCCTAGCGGGGGAGATATACAATGAGCAGTTCTTC. V and J are TRBV29-1 and TRBJ2-1; 10 bases are a match to TRBD2. The V and J ends lost 5 bases and 4 bases, in that order; junction bases with no gene match: 8. Germline CDR1 reads SQVTM; CDR2 reads ANQGSEA. The CDR3 is made up of 15 amino acids.

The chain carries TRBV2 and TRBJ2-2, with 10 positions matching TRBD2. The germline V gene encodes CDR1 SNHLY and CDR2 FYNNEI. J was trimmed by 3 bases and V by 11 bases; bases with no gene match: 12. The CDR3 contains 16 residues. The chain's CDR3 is CAYRPSGGLDTGELFF. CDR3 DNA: TGTGCCTATAGACCTAGCGGGGGCCTGGACACCGGGGAGCTGTTTTTT.

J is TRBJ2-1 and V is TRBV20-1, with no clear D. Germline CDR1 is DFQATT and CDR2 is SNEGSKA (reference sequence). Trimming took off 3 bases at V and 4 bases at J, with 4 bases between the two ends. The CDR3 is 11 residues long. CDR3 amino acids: CSASKYNEQFF. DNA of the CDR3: TGCAGTGCTAGTAAATACAATGAGCAGTTCTTC.

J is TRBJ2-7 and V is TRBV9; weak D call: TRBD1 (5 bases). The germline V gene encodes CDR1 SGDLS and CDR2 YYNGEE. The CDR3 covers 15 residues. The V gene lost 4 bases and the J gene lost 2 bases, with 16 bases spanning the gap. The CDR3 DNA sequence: TGTGCCAGCAGCCCAGGGTCGGCCGGGCCCTACGAGCAGTACTTC. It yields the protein CASSPGSAGPYEQYF.

Written as DNA, the CDR3 is TGTGCCAGCACCGCGGGACAGGGATACACTGAAGCTTTCTTT. This encodes CASTAGQGYTEAFF. This chain connects TRBV7-9 to TRBJ1-1; 9 nucleotides agree with TRBD1. The length of the CDR3 is 14 residues. The germline V gene encodes CDR1 SEHNR and CDR2 FQNEAQ (reference sequence). J lost 3 bases, V lost 7 bases, and 6 bases had no gene match. The full variable domain, its missing parts supplied by reference TRBV7-9 and TRBJ1-1, is DTGVSQNPRHKITKRGQNVTFRCDPISEHNRLYWYRQTLGQGPEFLTYFQNEAQLEKSRLLSDRFSAERPKGSFSTLEIQRTEQGDSAMYLCASTAGQGYTEAFFGQGTRLTVV.

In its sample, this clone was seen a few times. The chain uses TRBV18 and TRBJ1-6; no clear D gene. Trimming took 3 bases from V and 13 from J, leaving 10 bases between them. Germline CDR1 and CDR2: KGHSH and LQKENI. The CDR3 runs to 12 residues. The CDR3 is CASSPSTMPLHF. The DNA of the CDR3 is TGTGCCAGCTCACCCTCTACAATGCCCCTCCACTTT.

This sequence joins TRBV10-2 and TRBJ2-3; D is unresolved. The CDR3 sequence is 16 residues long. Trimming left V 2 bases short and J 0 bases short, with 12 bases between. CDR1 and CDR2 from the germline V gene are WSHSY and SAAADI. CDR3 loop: CASSEKAFTSTDTQYF. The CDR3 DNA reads TGCGCCAGCAGTGAGAAAGCTTTTACTAGCACAGATACGCAGTATTTT.

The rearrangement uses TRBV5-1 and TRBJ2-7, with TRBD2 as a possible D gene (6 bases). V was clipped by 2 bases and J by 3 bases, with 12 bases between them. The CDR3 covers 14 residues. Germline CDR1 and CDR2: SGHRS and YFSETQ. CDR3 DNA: TGCGCCAGCAGCTTCGACGGGGGAGGCTACGAGCAGTACTTC. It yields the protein CASSFDGGGYEQYF.

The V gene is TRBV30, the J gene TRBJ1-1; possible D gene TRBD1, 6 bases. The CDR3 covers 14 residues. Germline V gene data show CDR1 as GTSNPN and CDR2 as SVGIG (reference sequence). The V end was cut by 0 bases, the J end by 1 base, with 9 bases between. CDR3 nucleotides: TGTGCCTGGAGTGTCCAGACAGGGAACACTGAAGCTTTCTTT. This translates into CAWSVQTGNTEAFF.

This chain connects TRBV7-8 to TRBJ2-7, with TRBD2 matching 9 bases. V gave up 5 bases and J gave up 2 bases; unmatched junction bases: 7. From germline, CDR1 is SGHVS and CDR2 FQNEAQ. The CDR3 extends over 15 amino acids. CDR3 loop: CASSLGSGGTYEQYF. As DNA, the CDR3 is TGTGCCAGCAGCCTAGGGAGCGGGGGGACCTACGAGCAGTACTTC.

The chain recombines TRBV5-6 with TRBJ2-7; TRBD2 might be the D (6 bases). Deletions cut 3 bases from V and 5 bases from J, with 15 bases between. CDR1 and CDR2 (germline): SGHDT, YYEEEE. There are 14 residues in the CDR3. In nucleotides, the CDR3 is TGTGCCAGCAGCTACTCCGGGGGTTCCAACGAGCAGTACTTC. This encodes CASSYSGGSNEQYF. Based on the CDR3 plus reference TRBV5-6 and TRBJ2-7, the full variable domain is DAGVTQSPTHLIKTRGQQVTLRCSPKSGHDTVSWYQQALGQGPQFIFQYYEEEERQRGNFPDRFSGHQFPNYSSELNVNALLLGDSALYLCASSYSGGSNEQYFGPGTRLTVT.

CDR3 region: CASSSHPQDGYTF. The CDR3 DNA reads TGTGCCAGCAGCTCGCACCCACAGGATGGCTACACCTTC. J is TRBJ1-2 and V is TRBV7-6; TRBD1 might be the D (5 bases). The CDR3 is 13 residues long. Germline V gene data show CDR1 as SGHVS and CDR2 as FNYEAQ. V was clipped by 4 bases and J by 6 bases, with 12 bases between them.

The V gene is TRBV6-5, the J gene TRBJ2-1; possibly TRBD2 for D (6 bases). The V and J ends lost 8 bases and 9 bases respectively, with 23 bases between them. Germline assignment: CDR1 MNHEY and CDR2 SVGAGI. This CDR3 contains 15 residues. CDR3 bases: TGTGCCAGCCCAGTAGGGTCCGGGGGTACCACTGAGCAGTTCTTC. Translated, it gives CASPVGSGGTTEQFF.

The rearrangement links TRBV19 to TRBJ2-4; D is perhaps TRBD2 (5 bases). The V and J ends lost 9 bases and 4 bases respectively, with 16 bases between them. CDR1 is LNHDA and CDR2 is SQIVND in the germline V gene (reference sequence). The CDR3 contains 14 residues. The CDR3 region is CASRPGLLKNIQYF. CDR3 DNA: TGTGCCAGCCGTCCCGGACTGCTGAAAAACATTCAGTACTTC. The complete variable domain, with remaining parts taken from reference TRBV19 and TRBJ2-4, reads DGGITQSPKYLFRKEGQNVTLSCEQNLNHDAMYWYRQDPGQGLRLIYYSQIVNDFQKGDIAEGYSVSREKKESFPLTVTSAQKNPTAFYLCASRPGLLKNIQYFGAGTRLSVL.

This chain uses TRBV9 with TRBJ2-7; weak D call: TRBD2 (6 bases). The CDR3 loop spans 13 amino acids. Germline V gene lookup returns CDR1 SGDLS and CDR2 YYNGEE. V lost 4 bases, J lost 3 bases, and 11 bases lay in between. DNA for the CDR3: TGTGCCAGCAGCAGAGACGGGGGCTACGAGCAGTACTTC. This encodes CASSRDGGYEQYF.

CDR3 DNA: TGCGCCAGCAGCCCCTGGGACAGGTCTAACTATGGCTACACCTTC. Protein product: CASSPWDRSNYGYTF. The chain uses TRBV4-3 and TRBJ1-2, with 8 bases identical to TRBD1. V lost 4 bases and J lost 0; bases outside the gene matches: 4. There are 15 residues in the CDR3. The germline V gene has CDR1 LGHNA and CDR2 YSLEER.

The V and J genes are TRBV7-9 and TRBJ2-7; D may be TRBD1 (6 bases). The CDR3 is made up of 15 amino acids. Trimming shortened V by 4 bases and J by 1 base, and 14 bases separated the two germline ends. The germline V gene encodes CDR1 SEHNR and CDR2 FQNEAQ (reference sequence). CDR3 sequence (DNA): TGTGCCAGCAGCTCCGGGACACTGGGTTCCTACGAGCAGTACTTC. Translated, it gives CASSSGTLGSYEQYF.

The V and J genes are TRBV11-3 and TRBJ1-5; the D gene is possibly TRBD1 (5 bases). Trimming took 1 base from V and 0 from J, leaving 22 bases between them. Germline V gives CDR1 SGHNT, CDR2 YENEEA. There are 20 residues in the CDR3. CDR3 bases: TGTGCCAGCAGCTTAGTCGAGAGAAAGGGTTGGGACGATAGCAATCAGCCCCAGCATTTT. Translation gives CASSLVERKGWDDSNQPQHF.

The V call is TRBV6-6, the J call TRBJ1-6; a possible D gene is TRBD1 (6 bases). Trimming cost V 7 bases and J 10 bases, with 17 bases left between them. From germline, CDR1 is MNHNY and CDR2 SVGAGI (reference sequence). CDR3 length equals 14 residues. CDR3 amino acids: CASNPRGLGSPLHF. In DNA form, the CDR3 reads TGTGCCAGCAATCCACGGGGGCTGGGATCACCCCTCCACTTT.

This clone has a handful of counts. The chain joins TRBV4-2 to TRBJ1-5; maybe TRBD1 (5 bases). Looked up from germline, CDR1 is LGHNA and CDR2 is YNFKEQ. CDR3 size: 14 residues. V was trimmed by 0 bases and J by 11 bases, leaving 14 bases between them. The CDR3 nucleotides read TGTGCCAGCAGCCAAGACGATCCCGGGACGTCCCAGCATTTT. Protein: CASSQDDPGTSQHF.